Below, 17 T cell receptor beta chains from the same sample are listed, as sequenced in a study of human T cells and chemical hapten exposure. Time point in this sample: patch test 2, 6 weeks after DPC sensitization. Treatment noted: therapeutic diphenylcyclopropenone sensitization with weekly scalp DPC. TCRdb reprocessed the RACE reads with MiXCR, giving one entry per CDR3 protein. Of about 81,000 distinct CDR3 sequences detected, roughly 10% appear once; the ten largest clones hold 2.5%. Sample: whole blood, taken in connection with sensitization to the hapten diphenylcyclopropenone (DPC). The receptors originated from a woman under 40 with alopecia areata. Some clones in this sample may be carry-over from other donors' samples.

This CDR3 reads CASSFGTGLRTQYF. In nucleotides, the CDR3 is TGTGCCAGCAGTTTCGGGACAGGGTTACGTACGCAGTATTTT. This chain uses TRBV7-8 with TRBJ2-3, with 9 positions matching TRBD1. Germline CDR1 reads SGHVS; CDR2 reads FQNEAQ. V lost 6 bases and J lost 8; bases outside the gene matches: 9. The CDR3 consists of 14 residues.

This clonotype was counted many times. This chain links TRBV6-5 with TRBJ1-1, with TRBD1 matching over 7 bases. This CDR3 is built from 13 residues. CDR1 MNHEY and CDR2 SVGAGI come from the germline V gene. The V segment lost 7 bases and the J segment 5 bases; nucleotides outside the gene matches: 7. The CDR3: CASTATGLTEAFF. In DNA form, the CDR3 reads TGTGCCAGCACCGCGACAGGGTTGACTGAAGCTTTCTTT.

Ten or more counts support this clonotype. The chain is built from TRBV12-3 or TRBV12-4 and TRBJ1-2, with D perhaps matching TRBD1 (6 bases). This CDR3 spans 16 amino acids. V shed 2 bases and J shed 2 bases, with 15 bases lying between them. The CDR3 coding sequence is TGTGCCAGCAGTTTAACTTTGGGGGCACCCAACTATGGCTACACCTTC. Amino acid sequence: CASSLTLGAPNYGYTF.

This clonotype came up many times. The gene calls are TRBV7-8 and TRBJ2-1; 16 bases align to TRBD2. CDR3 length: 19 amino acids. The germline CDR1 and CDR2 sequences are SGHVS and FQNEAQ. V was clipped by 5 bases and J by 14 bases; unmatched bases: 21. The CDR3 DNA sequence: TGTGCCAGCAGCCCGGGGACTAGCGGGAGGGCCGCACTCTCGCGGGGGGAGTTCTTC. This encodes CASSPGTSGRAALSRGEFF. The full variable domain, rest sourced from reference TRBV7-8 and TRBJ2-1, is GAGVSQSPRYKVAKRGQDVALRCDPISGHVSLFWYQQALGQGPEFLTYFQNEAQLDKSGLPSDRFFAERPEGSVSTLKIQRTQQEDSAVYLCASSPGTSGRAALSRGEFFGPGTRLTVL.

The chain carries TRBV12-3 or TRBV12-4 and TRBJ2-3; 13 nucleotides agree with TRBD2. The CDR3 loop spans 16 amino acids. Unmatched junction bases numbered 5, after V lost 6 bases and J lost 2 bases. Here the CDR3 DNA reads TGTGCCAGCAGCCCGGGACTAGCGGGATTCACAGATACGCAGTATTTT. It yields the protein CASSPGLAGFTDTQYF.

This clonotype was seen a handful of times. The chain couples TRBV29-1 to TRBJ2-5; D is ambiguous. V lost 7 bases and J 5 bases, leaving 14 bases between the germline ends. The CDR3 is made up of 12 amino acids. Germline values: CDR1 SQVTM, CDR2 ANQGSEA. The DNA for the CDR3 is TGCAGCGGCGATGGTGGCGCGGAGACCCAGTACTTC. This sequence encodes CSGDGGAETQYF.

There are many counts of this clonotype. This chain links TRBV18 with TRBJ1-2, with D uncertain. CDR3 size: 15 residues. V was trimmed by 2 bases and J by 1 base, leaving 11 bases between them. In germline, CDR1 is KGHSH, CDR2 LQKENI. This CDR3 is CASSPGLDYNYGYTF. Here the CDR3 DNA reads TGTGCCAGCTCACCAGGACTCGATTATAACTATGGCTACACCTTC.

At least ten counts were recorded for this clonotype. The CDR3 reads CSVGSVRGELFF. The CDR3 DNA follows: TGCAGCGTTGGAAGCGTTCGCGGGGAGCTGTTTTTT. The J gene is TRBJ2-2, the V gene TRBV29-1; D unclear. V lost 4 bases, J lost 7 bases, and 10 bases lay in between. Germline values: CDR1 SQVTM, CDR2 ANQGSEA. This CDR3 region has 12 residues.

This clonotype was observed at least ten times. The rearrangement uses TRBV12-3 or TRBV12-4 and TRBJ2-7; D perhaps matches TRBD1 (6 bases). Between the trimmed V and J ends, which lost 3 bases and 4 bases, there was a span of 16 bases. The CDR3 runs to 15 residues. The CDR3 sequence: CASSFQGPARYEQYF. In DNA form, the CDR3 reads TGTGCCAGCAGTTTTCAGGGGCCAGCGCGGTACGAGCAGTACTTC.

V gene TRBV5-5 combines with J gene TRBJ1-1; D remains unclear. The CDR3 has 15 amino acids. V shed 0 bases and J shed 4 bases, with 13 bases lying between them. The germline gives CDR1 SGHKS, CDR2 YYEKEE (reference sequence). In nucleotides, the CDR3 is TGTGCCAGCAGCTTGGCCGGACCAAGAGGCACTGAAGCTTTCTTT. Amino acid sequence: CASSLAGPRGTEAFF.

The rearrangement joins TRBV19 to TRBJ2-1; 13 positions match TRBD2. Germline loops: CDR1 LNHDA, CDR2 SQIVND (reference sequence). V gave up 10 bases and J gave up 4 bases; unmatched junction bases: 4. The CDR3 contains 14 residues. In nucleotides, the CDR3 is TGTGCCACCACACTAGCGGGAGGGTACAATGAGCAGTTCTTC. It specifies CATTLAGGYNEQFF.

This clonotype was recorded at least ten times. V and J are TRBV5-1 and TRBJ2-2; 7 bases match TRBD1. The CDR3 has 14 residues. Trimming removed 4 bases from V and 3 bases from J; junction bases left unmatched: 3. Germline assignment: CDR1 SGHRS and CDR2 YFSETQ. The DNA for the CDR3 is TGCGCCAGCAGCAGGGGGCTGGACACCGGGGAGCTGTTTTTT. Its protein is CASSRGLDTGELFF. The full variable domain, with the rest looked up from reference TRBV5-1 and TRBJ2-2, is KAGVTQTPRYLIKTRGQQVTLSCSPISGHRSVSWYQQTPGQGLQFLFEYFSETQRNKGNFPGRFSGRQFSNSRSEMNVSTLELGDSALYLCASSRGLDTGELFFGEGSRLTVL.

The CDR3 loop is CASSRSLQDYGYTF. In DNA, the CDR3 is TGTGCCAGCAGCCGCTCGCTACAGGACTATGGCTACACCTTC. The gene calls are TRBV3-1 and TRBJ1-2, with D maybe TRBD1 (5 bases). The V and J ends lost 4 bases and 3 bases respectively, with 12 bases between them. CDR1 is LGHDT and CDR2 is YNNKEL in the germline V gene (reference sequence). The CDR3 is 14 residues long.

About this clonotype itself: This clone may be a read error of a much larger clone one base away. The J gene is TRBJ2-1, the V gene TRBV12-3 or TRBV12-4, with D uncertain. This CDR3 is built from 11 residues. V lost 3 bases and J lost 8, with 5 bases in between. The CDR3 nucleotides read TGTGCCAGCAGTTTGACGGATGAGCAGTTCTTC. Protein sequence: CASSLTDEQFF.

Many counts were recorded for this clonotype. The chain joins TRBV5-1 to TRBJ2-1; possibly TRBD2 for D (6 bases). The CDR3 contains 15 residues. V dropped 4 bases and J dropped 7 bases, with 18 bases sitting between them. CDR1 is SGHRS and CDR2 is YFSETQ in the germline V gene. CDR3 protein: CASSLVLGGENEQFF. The DNA of the CDR3 is TGCGCCAGCAGCCTGGTCTTGGGAGGCGAGAATGAGCAGTTCTTC.

This clonotype has a count of ten or more. The chain has TRBV12-3 or TRBV12-4 and TRBJ2-1, with 9 bases lining up with TRBD1. This CDR3 spans 15 amino acids. The V and J ends lost 7 bases and 4 bases, in that order; junction bases with no gene match: 8. Here the CDR3 reads CASTPPGQGYNEQFF. The DNA of the CDR3 is TGTGCCAGCACCCCTCCGGGACAGGGTTACAATGAGCAGTTCTTC.

This clonotype was seen a few times. This chain links TRBV11-2 with TRBJ1-4, with 7 bases aligning to TRBD1. Germline loops: CDR1 SGHAT, CDR2 FQNNGV. The CDR3 contains 14 residues. V lost 7 bases and J lost 7; bases outside the gene matches: 9. CDR3 bases: TGTGCCAGCAACCCGGGACAGTCATTTGAAAAACTGTTTTTT. Translation gives CASNPGQSFEKLFF. Combining the CDR3 with reference TRBV11-2 and TRBJ1-4 gives the whole variable domain EAGVAQSPRYKIIEKRQSVAFWCNPISGHATLYWYQQILGQGPKLLIQFQNNGVVDDSQLPKDRFSAERLKGVDSTLKIQPAKLEDSAVYLCASNPGQSFEKLFFGSGTQLSVL.